A single TCR beta chain is shown here with its context. In the original workflow: Estimation of nucleated cell counts relied on the amplification of reference gene primers. Some clones are missing from TCRdb's copy, which holds only in-frame ones; the method was immunoSEQ multiplex PCR. V, J and clone size are taken as reported in that table, and D and trimming were inferred from the DNA itself. The sample has about 100,000 clones; 70% to 90% are singletons. The entry originates in a study of blood T cell repertoires in COVID-19. About the study: From the United States, Italy and Spain came samples of acute and convalescent COVID-19. Sources were T cells, B-cell-depleted T cells, or PBMCs; the material itself was cDNA or gDNA.

The sequence was collected from a woman in her sixties in a cohort sampled during active or convalescent COVID-19. Source material: peripheral blood.

The CDR3 region is CASSSTGVWGYTF. The CDR3 coding sequence is TGTGCCAGCAGTTCTACAGGGGTATGGGGCTACACCTTC. The rearrangement uses TRBV28 and TRBJ1-2, with 7 bases matching TRBD1. The CDR3 covers 13 residues. V lost 4 bases to trimming and J lost 8 bases; unmatched junction nucleotides: 7. The germline V gene encodes CDR1 MDHEN and CDR2 SYDVKM.